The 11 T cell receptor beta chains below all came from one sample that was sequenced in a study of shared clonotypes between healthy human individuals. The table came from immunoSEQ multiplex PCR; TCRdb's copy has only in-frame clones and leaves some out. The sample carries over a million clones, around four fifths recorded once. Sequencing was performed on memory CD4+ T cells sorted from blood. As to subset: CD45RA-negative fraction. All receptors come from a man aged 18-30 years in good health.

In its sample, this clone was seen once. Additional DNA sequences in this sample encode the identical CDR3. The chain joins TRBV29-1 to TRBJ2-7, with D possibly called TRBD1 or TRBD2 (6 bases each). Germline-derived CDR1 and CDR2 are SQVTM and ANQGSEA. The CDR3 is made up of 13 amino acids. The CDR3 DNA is TGCAGTGTCACATACAGGGAGGCCTACGAGCAGTACTTC. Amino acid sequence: CSVTYREAYEQYF.

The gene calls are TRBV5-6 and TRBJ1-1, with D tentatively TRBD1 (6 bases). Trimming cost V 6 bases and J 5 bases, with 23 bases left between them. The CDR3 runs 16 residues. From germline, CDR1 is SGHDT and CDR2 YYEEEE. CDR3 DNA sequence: TGTGCCAGCACCCTACGGGGGAGGGGGGCCAAGACTGAAGCTTTCTTT. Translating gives CASTLRGRGAKTEAFF. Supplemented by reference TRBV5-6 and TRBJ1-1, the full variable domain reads DAGVTQSPTHLIKTRGQQVTLRCSPKSGHDTVSWYQQALGQGPQFIFQYYEEEERQRGNFPDRFSGHQFPNYSSELNVNALLLGDSALYLCASTLRGRGAKTEAFFGQGTRLTVV.

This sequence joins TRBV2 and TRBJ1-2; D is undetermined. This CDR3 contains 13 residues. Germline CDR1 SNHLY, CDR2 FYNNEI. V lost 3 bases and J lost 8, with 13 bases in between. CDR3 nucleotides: TGTGCCAGCAGTGACCTAAGTCGGGGAGGCTACACCTTC. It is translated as CASSDLSRGGYTF.

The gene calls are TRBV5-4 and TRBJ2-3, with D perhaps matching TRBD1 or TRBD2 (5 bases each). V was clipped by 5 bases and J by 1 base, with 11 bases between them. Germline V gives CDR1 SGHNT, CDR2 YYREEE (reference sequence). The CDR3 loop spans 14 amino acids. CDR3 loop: CASRRDVGTDTQYF. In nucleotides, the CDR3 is TGTGCCAGCAGGAGGGACGTAGGCACAGATACGCAGTATTTT.

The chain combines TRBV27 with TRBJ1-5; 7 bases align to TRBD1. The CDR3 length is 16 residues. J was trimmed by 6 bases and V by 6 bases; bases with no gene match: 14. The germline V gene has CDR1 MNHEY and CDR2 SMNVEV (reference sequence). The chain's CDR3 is CASSRHLIQGGQPQHF. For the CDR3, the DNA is TGTGCCAGCAGCCGACACCTTATCCAGGGGGGTCAGCCCCAGCATTTT.

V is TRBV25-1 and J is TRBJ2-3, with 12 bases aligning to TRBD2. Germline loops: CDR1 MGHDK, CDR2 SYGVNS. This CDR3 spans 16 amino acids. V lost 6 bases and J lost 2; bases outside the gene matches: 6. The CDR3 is CASSSGLAGNTDTQYF. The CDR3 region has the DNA TGTGCCAGCAGCTCCGGACTAGCGGGAAACACAGATACGCAGTATTTT.

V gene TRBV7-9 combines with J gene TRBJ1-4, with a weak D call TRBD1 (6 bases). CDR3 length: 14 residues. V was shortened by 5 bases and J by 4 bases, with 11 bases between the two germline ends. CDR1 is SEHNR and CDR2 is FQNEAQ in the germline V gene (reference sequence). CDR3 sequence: CASSQPGVNEKLFF. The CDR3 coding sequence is TGTGCCAGCAGCCAACCAGGGGTTAATGAAAAACTGTTTTTT.

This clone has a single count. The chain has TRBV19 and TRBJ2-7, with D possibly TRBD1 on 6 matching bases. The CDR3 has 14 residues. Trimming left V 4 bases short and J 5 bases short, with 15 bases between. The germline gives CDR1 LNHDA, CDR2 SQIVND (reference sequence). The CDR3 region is CASSNTGSTDEQYF. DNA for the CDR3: TGTGCCAGTAGTAATACAGGGTCCACGGACGAGCAGTACTTC.

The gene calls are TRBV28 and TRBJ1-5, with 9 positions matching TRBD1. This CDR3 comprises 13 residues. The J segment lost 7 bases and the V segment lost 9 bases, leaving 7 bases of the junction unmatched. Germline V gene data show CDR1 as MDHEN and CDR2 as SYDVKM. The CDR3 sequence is CASLTGGWQPQHF. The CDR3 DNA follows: TGTGCCAGTTTGACAGGGGGTTGGCAGCCCCAGCATTTT.

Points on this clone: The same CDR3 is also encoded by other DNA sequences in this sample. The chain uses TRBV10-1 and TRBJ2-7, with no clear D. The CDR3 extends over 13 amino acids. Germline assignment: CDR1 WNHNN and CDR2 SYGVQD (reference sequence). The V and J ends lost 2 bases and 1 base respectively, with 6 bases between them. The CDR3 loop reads CASSEGGSYEQYF. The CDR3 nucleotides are TGCGCCAGCAGTGAGGGCGGTTCCTACGAGCAGTACTTC.

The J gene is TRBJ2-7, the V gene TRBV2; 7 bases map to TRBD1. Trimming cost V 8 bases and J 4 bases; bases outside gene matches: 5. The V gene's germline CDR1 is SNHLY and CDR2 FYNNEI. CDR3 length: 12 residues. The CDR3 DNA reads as TGTGCCAGCGCGCAGGGGGTATACGAGCAGTACTTC. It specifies CASAQGVYEQYF.